The clone carrying this T cell receptor (beta chain) was counted many times. Its antigen is currently unknown. This CDR3 is 16 amino acids long. V was cut by 3 bases and J by 2 bases, with 16 bases left in between. CDR1 and CDR2 (germline): MDHEN, SYDVKM. Unique molecular identifiers were incorporated during preparation of the TCRbeta library. One entry per CDR3 protein results from TCRdb running MiXCR on the PCR reads. The data contain about 300,000 distinct CDR3 sequences, just over 7.5% of them singletons. This sample was included in a study of T-cell reconstitution after alpha-beta-depleted transplantation in children. Study conclusions and caveats: Expanded graft clones numbering several hundred reportedly gave rise to alpha-beta T cells about two months after transplant. Diversity and T-cell counts at one year after transplant derived mostly from new T cells.

This sequence joins TRBV28 and TRBJ2-5; weak D call: TRBD2 (6 bases). The sequence came from a female patient between 2 and 15 years old who had a stem cell transplant for Fanconi anemia, so the T cells may come from the graft donor. The sequences come from peripheral blood, collected 360 days after TCRalphabeta/CD19-depleted stem cell transplant. The CDR3 sequence is CASSFTGTVIQETQYF. CDR3 DNA: TGTGCCAGCAGTTTCACGGGGACTGTCATACAAGAGACCCAGTACTTC.